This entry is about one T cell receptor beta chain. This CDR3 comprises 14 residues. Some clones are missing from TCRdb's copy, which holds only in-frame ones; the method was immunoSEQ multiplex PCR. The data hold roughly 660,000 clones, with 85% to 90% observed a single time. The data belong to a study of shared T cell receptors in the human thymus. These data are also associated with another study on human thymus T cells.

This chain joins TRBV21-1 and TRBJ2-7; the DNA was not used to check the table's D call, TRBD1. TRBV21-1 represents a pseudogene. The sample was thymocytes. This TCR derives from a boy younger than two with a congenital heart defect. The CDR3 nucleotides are TGTGCCAGCAGCCCTGGGACAGGATCTACAGAGCAGTACTTC. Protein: CASSPGTGSTEQYF.